Below, one T cell receptor beta chain is given with its context. Its antigen is not identified. As to treatment: some 19 received Ad26.COV2.S at low or high dose, single or two shots; about 5 received placebo; per-sample allocation not given. Vaccine and placebo recipients were sampled on day 63 after the first injection. As its vector, the vaccine had Ad26, which expressed Wuhan-strain SARS-CoV-2 spike. Assay: immunoSEQ multiplex PCR; the TCRdb copy retains only in-frame clones and omits some. Seen here are approximately 400,000 clones, roughly four fifths observed once, and the top ten hold about 8%. The data were taken from a study of Ad26.COV2.S vaccination and SARS-CoV-2 variants. Study context: Intramuscular Ad26.COV2.S at 5x10^10 or 1x10^11 viral particles. Whole-study results and caveats: It is possible that the TCR breadth and depth analyses underestimated the total T cell responses.

This clonotype was obtained from a person between 18 and 60 years old who received the Ad26.COV2.S COVID-19 vaccine or a placebo. Sequences were derived from peripheral blood, sampled in a trial of Ad26.COV2.S vaccine versus placebo.

In DNA form, the CDR3 reads TGTGCCAGCAGTTCTCCAGGCAGGGCCGCTGAAAAACTGTTTTTT. Translated, it gives CASSSPGRAAEKLFF. The chain carries TRBV27 and TRBJ1-4, with D possibly matching TRBD1 (5 bases). The CDR3 contains 15 residues. Germline V CDR1 and CDR2: MNHEY, SMNVEV (reference sequence). Trimming took 4 bases from V and 7 from J, leaving 16 bases between them.